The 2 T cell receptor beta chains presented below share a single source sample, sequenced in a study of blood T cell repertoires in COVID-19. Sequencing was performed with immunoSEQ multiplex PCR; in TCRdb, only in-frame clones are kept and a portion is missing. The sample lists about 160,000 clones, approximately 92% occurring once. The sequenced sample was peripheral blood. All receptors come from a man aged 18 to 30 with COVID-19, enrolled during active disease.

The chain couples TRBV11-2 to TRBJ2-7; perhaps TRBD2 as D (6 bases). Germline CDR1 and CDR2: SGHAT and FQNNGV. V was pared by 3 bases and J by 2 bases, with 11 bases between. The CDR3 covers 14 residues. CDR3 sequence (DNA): TGTGCCAGCAGCTTGCCGGGACTTCCCTACGAGCAGTACTTC. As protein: CASSLPGLPYEQYF.

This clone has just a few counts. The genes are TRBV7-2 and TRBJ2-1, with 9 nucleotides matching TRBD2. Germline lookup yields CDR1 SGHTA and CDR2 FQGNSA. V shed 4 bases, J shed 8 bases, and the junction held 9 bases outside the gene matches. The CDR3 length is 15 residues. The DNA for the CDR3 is TGTGCCAGCAGCTCCGATAGCGGGAGAGAGGATGAGCAGTTCTTC. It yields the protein CASSSDSGREDEQFF.